This entry features one T cell receptor beta chain sequence. This record comes from a study of blood T cell repertoires in COVID-19. Turning to the study itself: The cDNA or gDNA used as material had been derived from T cells, B-cell-depleted T cells, or PBMCs.

The germline CDR1 and CDR2 sequences are SGHAT and FQNNGV. The CDR3 totals 16 residues. The ends were cut back, 4 bases at V and 0 bases at J, with 14 bases in the middle. Original handling: Amplifying reference gene primers gave estimates of nucleated cell counts. Clones were read by immunoSEQ multiplex PCR, and TCRdb kept only the in-frame ones, dropping some. For V, J and clone size, that table is used; D and trimming come from the DNA. In the table there are around 15,000 clones, under 85% of which are singletons. V usage is TRBV11-2 and J usage is TRBJ2-3; possible D gene TRBD1, 5 bases. The specimen sequenced was peripheral blood. This TCR came from a man between 60 and 75 years old with acute or convalescent COVID-19. CDR3 sequence (DNA): TGTGCCAGCAGCTCAAGGGGCCAGATGAGCACAGATACGCAGTATTTT. It specifies CASSSRGQMSTDTQYF.